These 30 T cell receptor beta chains share one sample of origin, sequenced in a study of T cell changes during pregnancy in multiple sclerosis. The protocol was immunoSEQ multiplex PCR, while the TCRdb copy is restricted to in-frame clones and leaves out a portion. Among more than 80,000 clones listed, more than 90% were seen once. The sample was peripheral blood, taken in the first trimester of pregnancy. The source is a female donor with multiple sclerosis, enrolled in a pregnancy study.

This chain uses TRBV29-1 with TRBJ2-5, with a weak D call TRBD1 (6 bases). The CDR3 is made up of 12 amino acids. The germline V and J ends were trimmed by 3 bases and 2 bases, with 7 bases remaining between them. CDR1 SQVTM and CDR2 ANQGSEA come from the germline V gene. The CDR3 here is CSVEGAQETQYF. DNA of the CDR3: TGCAGCGTTGAGGGGGCTCAAGAGACCCAGTACTTC.

The J gene is TRBJ1-1, the V gene TRBV2; D is perhaps TRBD1 (6 bases). The CDR3 length is 14 residues. The V gene's germline CDR1 is SNHLY and CDR2 FYNNEI. V was pared by 6 bases and J by 5 bases, with 16 bases between. This chain's CDR3 is CASRPQGSWTEAFF. Written as DNA, the CDR3 is TGTGCCAGCAGGCCACAGGGTAGTTGGACTGAAGCTTTCTTT.

The chain employs TRBV7-2 and TRBJ2-1; a possible D gene is TRBD2 (5 bases). CDR3 length equals 13 residues. The germline V gene has CDR1 SGHTA and CDR2 FQGNSA. The V gene lost 4 bases and the J gene lost 9 bases, with 13 bases spanning the gap. The chain's CDR3 is CASSYEGVREQFF. The CDR3 DNA is TGTGCCAGCAGCTATGAGGGAGTGCGTGAGCAGTTCTTC.

This CDR3 reads CASSLLRTDTQYF. CDR3 nucleotide sequence: TGCGCCAGCAGCTTGCTGAGAACAGATACGCAGTATTTT. The chain uses TRBV5-1 and TRBJ2-3; D uncertain. V lost 1 base, J lost 3 bases, and 6 bases lay in between. CDR3 length: 13 amino acids. Germline CDR1 and CDR2: SGHRS and YFSETQ.

In regard to this clone: One junction end disagrees with the germline gene, perhaps due to a read error. This chain connects TRBV30 to TRBJ2-2, with 10 bases aligning to TRBD1. The CDR3 length is 16 residues. Germline V gene lookup returns CDR1 GTSNPN and CDR2 SVGIG (reference sequence). CDR3 DNA sequence: TGTGCCAGGAGAGGGACAGGGGTTACGAACACCGGGGAGCTGTTTTTT. Translating it yields CARRGTGVTNTGELFF.

The chain is built from TRBV19 and TRBJ1-1, with 7 bases identical to TRBD1. The germline gives CDR1 LNHDA, CDR2 SQIVND (reference sequence). Germline trimming cut 4 bases from V and 9 bases from J; bases unmatched to any gene: 5. The CDR3 runs 12 residues. The CDR3 here is CASSTTTGKAFF. The CDR3 nucleotides are TGTGCCAGTAGTACCACGACAGGGAAAGCTTTCTTT.

This chain uses TRBV5-1 with TRBJ1-1; D might be TRBD1 (5 bases). V lost 0 bases, J lost 4 bases, and 10 bases lay in between. Germline CDR1 reads SGHRS; CDR2 reads YFSETQ. The CDR3 runs 14 residues. This chain's CDR3 is CASSLDGARTEAFF. The DNA of the CDR3 is TGCGCCAGCAGCTTGGATGGGGCTCGCACTGAAGCTTTCTTT.

V usage is TRBV5-4 and J usage is TRBJ2-1; 9 bases match TRBD2. V lost 4 bases to trimming and J lost 2 bases; unmatched junction nucleotides: 4. Germline V gene data show CDR1 as SGHNT and CDR2 as YYREEE (reference sequence). The CDR3 length is 15 residues. The CDR3 loop is CASSLSSGAYNEQFF. The CDR3 coding sequence is TGTGCCAGCAGCCTATCTAGCGGGGCCTACAATGAGCAGTTCTTC.

The chain links TRBV7-7 to TRBJ2-1, with D maybe TRBD1 (5 bases). The V gene's germline CDR1 is SSHAT and CDR2 FNYEAQ (reference sequence). This CDR3 is built from 14 residues. The germline V and J ends were trimmed by 5 bases and 9 bases, with 17 bases remaining between them. For the CDR3, the DNA is TGTGCCAGCAGCCCGCAGGGTTTTCAAGCTGAGCAGTTCTTC. Amino acid sequence: CASSPQGFQAEQFF.

The CDR3 is CASTLLAGTLHNEQFF. CDR3 nucleotide sequence: TGTGCCAGTACCCTCCTAGCGGGTACACTACACAATGAGCAGTTCTTC. This chain joins TRBV19 and TRBJ2-1, with 8 bases fitting TRBD2. The germline V gene has CDR1 LNHDA and CDR2 SQIVND (reference sequence). V was clipped by 7 bases and J by 5 bases; unmatched bases: 13. The CDR3 sequence is 16 residues long.

The chain employs TRBV5-1 and TRBJ2-2; 11 bases are shared with TRBD2. Germline lookup yields CDR1 SGHRS and CDR2 YFSETQ. V shed 2 bases, J shed 4 bases, and the junction held 10 bases outside the gene matches. This CDR3 region has 18 residues. The CDR3 here is CASSFETSGTFFTGELFF. The CDR3 coding sequence is TGCGCCAGCAGCTTTGAGACTAGCGGGACCTTTTTCACCGGGGAGCTGTTTTTT.

This chain's CDR3 is CASSLGLAGREQYF. Written as DNA, the CDR3 is TGTGCCAGCAGTTTAGGACTAGCGGGACGCGAGCAGTACTTC. The chain combines TRBV27 with TRBJ2-7, with TRBD2 matching over 12 bases. Germline V gene data show CDR1 as MNHEY and CDR2 as SMNVEV (reference sequence). CDR3 length: 14 residues. The trim removed 2 bases at V and 6 bases at J, leaving 2 bases unmatched.

The rearrangement joins TRBV19 to TRBJ2-7; 7 bases match TRBD2. Germline V lookup: CDR1 LNHDA, CDR2 SQIVND (reference sequence). After removal of 10 bases from V and 3 bases from J, the junction contained 9 bases not matched to a gene. The CDR3 has 13 amino acids. CDR3 nucleotides: TGTGCCACCCCCGCGGGGGAATACTACGAGCAGTACTTC. Translation gives CATPAGEYYEQYF.

The chain carries TRBV7-9 and TRBJ1-2; 9 bases are a match to TRBD1. The J segment lost 8 bases and the V segment lost 6 bases, leaving 10 bases of the junction unmatched. The germline gives CDR1 SEHNR, CDR2 FQNEAQ (reference sequence). The CDR3 length is 14 residues. The CDR3 bases are TGTGCCAGCAGACCCGACCGGACAGGGGCGGGCTACACCTTC. Translation gives CASRPDRTGAGYTF.

As DNA, the CDR3 is TGTGCCAGCAGCTTGGTGCGGGGACAGGGTGGCTACACCTTC. Its translation: CASSLVRGQGGYTF. The chain uses TRBV5-4 and TRBJ1-2, with 9 bases aligning to TRBD1. Germline loops: CDR1 SGHNT, CDR2 YYREEE (reference sequence). With V trimmed by 0 bases and J by 7 bases, 4 bases remained unmatched. The length of the CDR3 is 14 residues.

The chain employs TRBV2 and TRBJ1-5; D remains unclear. V was clipped by 3 bases and J by 6 bases, with 3 bases between them. The CDR3 extends over 11 amino acids. Germline-derived CDR1 and CDR2 are SNHLY and FYNNEI. This CDR3 is CASSDGQPQHF. In DNA, the CDR3 is TGTGCCAGCAGTGACGGTCAGCCCCAGCATTTT.

The chain has TRBV7-8 and TRBJ1-1, with D possibly being TRBD1 (6 bases). Germline V gives CDR1 SGHVS, CDR2 FQNEAQ. The CDR3 length is 16 residues. V lost 4 bases, J lost 4 bases, and 19 bases lay in between. In DNA form, the CDR3 reads TGTGCCAGCAGCTCGTTATTACCCACAGGGAGCACTGAAGCTTTCTTT. This sequence encodes CASSSLLPTGSTEAFF.

The CDR3 here is CASRPTPQTGGHSTDTQYF. DNA for the CDR3: TGCGCCAGCAGACCGACCCCTCAGACAGGGGGCCATAGCACAGATACGCAGTATTTT. The chain employs TRBV5-1 and TRBJ2-3; 10 bases map to TRBD1. The V and J ends lost 5 bases and 0 bases, in that order; junction bases with no gene match: 15. This CDR3 comprises 19 residues. Germline loops: CDR1 SGHRS, CDR2 YFSETQ.

This chain connects TRBV6-1 to TRBJ1-1; D is unresolved. This CDR3 has 13 residues. V was clipped by 5 bases and J by 4 bases, with 11 bases between them. Germline V gives CDR1 MNHNS, CDR2 SASEGT. The CDR3 sequence: CASSQGRVTEAFF. As DNA, the CDR3 is TGTGCCAGCAGTCAAGGGAGAGTCACTGAAGCTTTCTTT.

The chain recombines TRBV18 with TRBJ2-1; 7 bases align to TRBD2. Germline CDR1 reads KGHSH; CDR2 reads LQKENI. The CDR3 covers 17 residues. The J segment lost 0 bases and the V segment lost 2 bases, leaving 7 bases of the junction unmatched. The CDR3 sequence is CASSPFPSGTSYNEQFF. DNA of the CDR3: TGTGCCAGCTCACCATTCCCCAGCGGGACCTCCTACAATGAGCAGTTCTTC.

This rearrangement joins TRBV5-1 to TRBJ1-2, with 11 bases matching TRBD1. The CDR3 length is 15 residues. The V gene's germline CDR1 is SGHRS and CDR2 YFSETQ. V trimming: 4 bases; J trimming: 2 bases; junction bases outside the gene matches: 4. This CDR3 is CASSPRTGGNYGYTF. The CDR3 bases are TGCGCCAGCAGCCCCCGGACAGGGGGCAACTATGGCTACACCTTC.

The J gene is TRBJ1-1, the V gene TRBV30, with D hard to call. The germline gives CDR1 GTSNPN, CDR2 SVGIG (reference sequence). V was pared by 4 bases and J by 1 base, with 16 bases between. This CDR3 has 15 amino acids. CDR3 DNA: TGTGCCTGGAAGACCTGGGCCGTATCGAACACTGAAGCTTTCTTT. Amino acids: CAWKTWAVSNTEAFF.

V gene TRBV28 combines with J gene TRBJ1-4; 9 bases agree with TRBD1. CDR1 MDHEN and CDR2 SYDVKM come from the germline V gene. The CDR3 covers 13 residues. V gave up 4 bases and J gave up 8 bases; unmatched junction bases: 2. The chain's CDR3 is CASSSGQGEKLFF. CDR3 nucleotides: TGTGCCAGCAGTTCGGGACAGGGCGAAAAACTGTTTTTT.

This clone has a single count. The chain carries TRBV7-9 and TRBJ1-1, with D hard to call. Germline V CDR1 and CDR2: SEHNR, FQNEAQ (reference sequence). V was trimmed by 5 bases and J by 5 bases, leaving 15 bases between them. The CDR3 length is 14 residues. The CDR3 loop is CASSQSSGITEAFF. CDR3 coding DNA: TGTGCCAGCAGCCAATCTTCGGGGATTACTGAAGCTTTCTTT.

The chain recombines TRBV19 with TRBJ2-5; 9 nucleotides agree with TRBD1. Germline V gives CDR1 LNHDA, CDR2 SQIVND (reference sequence). Trimming cost V 4 bases and J 7 bases; bases outside gene matches: 7. The CDR3 has 14 residues. The CDR3 nucleotides read TGTGCCAGTAGTACGGGGACAGGGTCAACGACCCAGTACTTC. It yields the protein CASSTGTGSTTQYF.

The chain has TRBV6-1 and TRBJ1-3; D not resolved. V dropped 2 bases and J dropped 0 bases, with 11 bases sitting between them. Germline CDR1 is MNHNS and CDR2 is SASEGT. The CDR3 length is 16 residues. The DNA for the CDR3 is TGTGCCAGCAGTGAAAATGTGGTACTCTCTGGAAACACCATATATTTT. This encodes CASSENVVLSGNTIYF.

V is TRBV7-6 and J is TRBJ2-3, with D perhaps TRBD2 (6 bases). Between the trimmed V and J ends, which lost 2 bases and 0 bases, there was a span of 12 bases. This CDR3 spans 16 amino acids. The germline gives CDR1 SGHVS, CDR2 FNYEAQ. The CDR3 DNA is TGTGCCAGCAGCTTATTAGCGGTTAAGAGCACAGATACGCAGTATTTT. Its protein product is CASSLLAVKSTDTQYF.

This chain joins TRBV7-9 and TRBJ2-7, with a weak D call TRBD1 (6 bases). CDR1 is SEHNR, CDR2 FQNEAQ, per germline (reference sequence). The V and J ends lost 1 base and 3 bases respectively, with 10 bases between them. The CDR3 is 14 amino acids. The CDR3 sequence is CASSLEGQIYEQYF. Here the CDR3 DNA reads TGTGCCAGCAGCTTAGAAGGACAGATCTACGAGCAGTACTTC.

The rearrangement joins TRBV5-4 to TRBJ2-5; tentative D call: TRBD1 (7 bases). V lost 5 bases and J 5 bases, leaving 28 bases between the germline ends. The length of the CDR3 is 18 residues. Germline assignment: CDR1 SGHNT and CDR2 YYREEE (reference sequence). CDR3 nucleotides: TGTGCCAGCAGTGTGCGGTCCTCCGGTCAGGGGGGTAGGGAGACCCAGTACTTC. It translates to CASSVRSSGQGGRETQYF.

Written as DNA, the CDR3 is TGTGCCAGCAGCTTGGGACAGGCCAATGAAAAACTGTTTTTT. It encodes CASSLGQANEKLFF. V and J are TRBV9 and TRBJ1-4; 8 positions agree with TRBD1. The V and J ends lost 4 bases and 5 bases, in that order; junction bases with no gene match: 4. From germline, CDR1 is SGDLS and CDR2 YYNGEE. This CDR3 comprises 14 residues. The whole variable domain, remainder taken from reference TRBV9 and TRBJ1-4, is DSGVTQTPKHLITATGQRVTLRCSPRSGDLSVYWYQQSLDQGLQFLIQYYNGEERAKGNILERFSAQQFPDLHSELNLSSLELGDSALYFCASSLGQANEKLFFGSGTQLSVL.